This TCR beta chain was documented in a study of beta chain features in type 1 diabetes. Expressed TCRB transcripts were sequenced because the entire RNA isolate underwent reverse transcription. Sequencing was performed with immunoSEQ multiplex PCR; in TCRdb, only in-frame clones are kept and a portion is missing. The table shows roughly 230,000 clones, with roughly 9.6% occurring only once. The table lists this clone with a few counts. The germline CDR1 and CDR2 sequences are ENHRY and SYGVKD. J gave up 0 bases and V 10 bases, and 16 bases lay outside the gene matches. CDR3 length: 17 amino acids. The TCR comes from a woman between 18 and 29 years old in good health. The V call is TRBV10-3, the J call TRBJ2-7; 9 nucleotides align to TRBD1. The sample taken for sequencing was naive CD4+ T cells from blood. The CDR3 loop reads CATWTGADLGFSYEQYF. The CDR3 DNA reads TGTGCCACCTGGACAGGGGCAGATCTGGGGTTCTCCTACGAGCAGTACTTC.